This passage covers 9 T cell receptor beta chains from one sample sequenced in a study of early T cells in non-severe SARS-CoV-2 infection. TCRdb re-called the 5' RACE reads with MiXCR, one entry per CDR3 protein. The sample holds roughly 64,000 distinct CDR3 sequences, roughly 9% seen once. Sequences were derived from whole blood, sampled at baseline. These receptors came from an adult who was a healthcare worker with PCR-confirmed SARS-CoV-2 infection or an uninfected control (not recorded which).

This clonotype has only a few counts. The chain combines TRBV7-4 with TRBJ1-4; 7 bases are shared with TRBD1. V shed 3 bases, J shed 4 bases, and the junction held 2 bases outside the gene matches. The CDR3 runs to 14 residues. The germline CDR1 and CDR2 sequences are SGHVT and SQSDAQ. CDR3 coding DNA: TGTGCCAGCAGCTTGGGACAGTTTAATGAAAAACTGTTTTTT. This sequence encodes CASSLGQFNEKLFF.

This chain connects TRBV7-3 to TRBJ2-7; D is undetermined. The CDR3 totals 15 residues. Trimming pared 2 bases from V and 2 bases from J, leaving 13 bases between. CDR1 SGHTA and CDR2 FQGTGA come from the germline V gene. The CDR3 DNA is TGTGCCAGCAGCTTATCTTACAGCGATACCTACGAGCAGTACTTC. Protein product: CASSLSYSDTYEQYF.

This clonotype has only a few counts. The chain uses TRBV19 and TRBJ2-7; perhaps TRBD2 as D (5 bases). The CDR3 consists of 11 residues. Deletions cut 9 bases from V and 0 bases from J, with 6 bases between. Germline loops: CDR1 LNHDA, CDR2 SQIVND (reference sequence). CDR3 in amino acids: CASGDSYEQYF. The CDR3 nucleotides read TGTGCCAGCGGGGACTCCTACGAGCAGTACTTC.

The J gene is TRBJ2-5, the V gene TRBV11-1; the match to TRBD2 covers 15 bases. Germline CDR1 SGHAT, CDR2 FQDESV (reference sequence). After removal of 5 bases from V and 6 bases from J, the junction contained 7 bases not matched to a gene. There are 16 residues in the CDR3. The CDR3 DNA is TGTGCCAGCAGCCTGGGGACTAGCGGGAGGATGAAGACCCAGTACTTC. Translation: CASSLGTSGRMKTQYF.

This clonotype appeared a few times. This chain links TRBV4-3 with TRBJ2-1; tentatively, D is TRBD2 (7 bases). Germline-derived CDR1 and CDR2 are LGHNA and YSLEER. The CDR3 spans 16 residues. Trimming shortened V by 0 bases and J by 4 bases, and 13 bases separated the two germline ends. The CDR3 loop reads CASSQDGGGSYNEQFF. CDR3 in DNA: TGCGCCAGCAGCCAAGATGGGGGCGGGAGTTACAATGAGCAGTTCTTC.

This clonotype was observed many times. The V and J genes are TRBV6-6 and TRBJ1-5; D possibly corresponds to TRBD1 (5 bases). Trimming removed 1 base at V and 3 bases at J, with 10 bases between. CDR3 length equals 15 residues. Looked up from germline, CDR1 is MNHNY and CDR2 is SVGAGI (reference sequence). For the CDR3, the DNA is TGTGCCAGCAGTTACTTAGGGGCCTTCAATCAGCCCCAGCATTTT. It translates to CASSYLGAFNQPQHF.

There are many counts of this clonotype. The CDR3 loop reads CASSYEREVSYNEQFF. CDR3 sequence (DNA): TGTGCCAGCAGCTACGAGCGGGAGGTCTCCTACAATGAGCAGTTCTTC. V usage is TRBV13 and J usage is TRBJ2-1; 9 positions match TRBD2. The trim removed 4 bases at V and 0 bases at J, leaving 4 bases unmatched. There are 16 residues in the CDR3. Germline V gene lookup returns CDR1 PRHDT and CDR2 FYEKMQ (reference sequence).

This clonotype was seen repeatedly, ten times or more. This chain links TRBV3-1 with TRBJ1-2; D unclear. This CDR3 has 13 residues. Per germline, CDR1 LGHDT and CDR2 YNNKEL (reference sequence). V lost 0 bases, J lost 4 bases, and 6 bases lay in between. CDR3 residues: CASSQDRGYGYTF. The CDR3 DNA reads as TGTGCCAGCAGCCAAGATCGGGGCTATGGCTACACCTTC.

By share, this clonotype ranks as medium-sized. The V call is TRBV5-1, the J call TRBJ2-7, with D possibly TRBD2 on 6 matching bases. The V end was cut by 0 bases, the J end by 3 bases, with 13 bases between. Germline V gives CDR1 SGHRS, CDR2 YFSETQ. The CDR3 runs 15 residues. The CDR3 region is CASSLEIAADYEQYF. The DNA of the CDR3 is TGCGCCAGCAGCTTGGAAATAGCGGCAGACTACGAGCAGTACTTC.